The 30 T cell receptor beta chains given below trace back to one sample, sequenced in a study of blood T cell repertoires in COVID-19. Sequencing used immunoSEQ multiplex PCR; TCRdb keeps in-frame clones, though not all of them. The sample lists some 260,000 clones, over 70% occurring once. Sample: peripheral blood. These receptor sequences come from a woman in her seventies with COVID-19, enrolled during active disease.

The V call is TRBV6-5, the J call TRBJ1-1; 7 nucleotides line up with TRBD1. V lost 2 bases and J lost 8; bases outside the gene matches: 11. Germline-derived CDR1 and CDR2 are MNHEY and SVGAGI. The CDR3 length is 15 residues. The CDR3 here is CASSYEFVRGTEAFF. DNA for the CDR3: TGTGCCAGCAGTTACGAATTTGTCAGGGGGACCGAAGCTTTCTTT.

V is TRBV11-2 and J is TRBJ1-5, with 8 bases lining up with TRBD1. Looked up from germline, CDR1 is SGHAT and CDR2 is FQNNGV. Germline trimming cut 5 bases from V and 3 bases from J; bases unmatched to any gene: 3. The CDR3 sequence is 14 residues long. Here the CDR3 DNA reads TGTGCCAGCAGCGGACAGGGTTACAATCAGCCCCAGCATTTT. It codes for CASSGQGYNQPQHF.

This rearrangement joins TRBV5-6 to TRBJ1-5; D might be TRBD1 (5 bases). Trimming pared 3 bases from V and 8 bases from J, leaving 18 bases between. CDR3 size: 15 residues. CDR1 SGHDT and CDR2 YYEEEE come from the germline V gene. The CDR3 DNA sequence: TGTGCCAGCAGCTCCTGGGGACTGCCAGACAAGCCCCAGCATTTT. Protein sequence: CASSSWGLPDKPQHF.

V usage is TRBV6-2 or TRBV6-3 and J usage is TRBJ1-1; no reliable D call. V shed 5 bases and J shed 5 bases, with 21 bases lying between them. There are 16 residues in the CDR3. Germline V gene sequence: CDR1 MNHEY, CDR2 SVGEGT. CDR3 protein: CASSQKIGLPGTEAFF. For the CDR3, the DNA is TGTGCCAGCAGTCAAAAGATTGGACTCCCGGGAACTGAAGCTTTCTTT.

This clone was counted a single time. The rearrangement links TRBV30 to TRBJ2-1; 9 bases are shared with TRBD2. The CDR3 covers 14 residues. V was clipped by 4 bases and J by 0 bases; unmatched bases: 1. CDR1 and CDR2 (germline): GTSNPN, SVGIG (reference sequence). CDR3 loop: CAWISGSSYNEQFF. The CDR3, as DNA: TGTGCCTGGATTAGCGGGAGCTCCTACAATGAGCAGTTCTTC. The variable domain in full, completed from reference TRBV30 and TRBJ2-1, reads SQTIHQWPATLVQPVGSPLSLECTVEGTSNPNLYWYRQAAGRGLQLLFYSVGIGQISSEVPQNLSASRPQDRQFILSSKKLLLSDSGFYLCAWISGSSYNEQFFGPGTRLTVL.

The gene calls are TRBV28 and TRBJ1-4, with D perhaps TRBD1 (6 bases). The CDR3 totals 15 residues. The V gene lost 3 bases and the J gene lost 7 bases, with 15 bases spanning the gap. The germline CDR1 and CDR2 sequences are MDHEN and SYDVKM. The CDR3 DNA is TGTGCCAGCAGTTTTAACGGGCAGGGGATTGAAAAACTGTTTTTT. This encodes CASSFNGQGIEKLFF.

The chain has TRBV11-3 and TRBJ2-1; TRBD1 agrees at 9 bases. CDR3 length: 15 amino acids. In germline, CDR1 is SGHNT, CDR2 YENEEA. After removal of 4 bases from V and 2 bases from J, the junction contained 3 bases not matched to a gene. CDR3 DNA sequence: TGTGCCAGCAGCTCGGGACAGGGCCCCTACAATGAGCAGTTCTTC. It encodes CASSSGQGPYNEQFF.

The chain links TRBV5-1 to TRBJ2-1; TRBD1 matches 8 bases. CDR3 length: 14 residues. The germline V gene encodes CDR1 SGHRS and CDR2 YFSETQ. The V gene end was trimmed by 4 bases and the J gene end by 5 bases; junction bases not matched to a gene: 5. CDR3 sequence: CASSLRTGNNEQFF. For the CDR3, the DNA is TGCGCCAGCAGCCTCAGGACAGGGAACAATGAGCAGTTCTTC.

For the CDR3, the DNA is TGTGCCAGCAGTGACTTTGGACTAGCGGGAAGCTACGAGCAGTACTTC. Amino acid sequence: CASSDFGLAGSYEQYF. The chain joins TRBV6-1 to TRBJ2-7; the match to TRBD2 covers 12 bases. Germline CDR1 is MNHNS and CDR2 is SASEGT. The length of the CDR3 is 16 residues. The ends lost 3 bases at V and 3 bases at J; junction bases unmatched: 6.

The rearrangement joins TRBV6-2 or TRBV6-3 to TRBJ1-5; no firm D call. This CDR3 is 18 amino acids long. With 0 bases removed from V and 0 bases from J, the gap between germline ends came to 15 bases. The germline gives CDR1 MNHEY, CDR2 SVGEGT. This CDR3 reads CASSYSTLSQNSNQPQHF. The CDR3 region has the DNA TGTGCCAGCAGTTACTCCACTTTGTCACAGAATAGCAATCAGCCCCAGCATTTT.

V and J are TRBV27 and TRBJ2-1; 8 bases are a match to TRBD2. V was pared by 8 bases and J by 6 bases, with 6 bases of the junction left unmatched. The germline V gene encodes CDR1 MNHEY and CDR2 SMNVEV (reference sequence). The CDR3 contains 13 residues. The CDR3 reads CASRESGGNEQFF. The CDR3 DNA reads TGTGCCAGCCGGGAGAGCGGGGGCAATGAGCAGTTCTTC.

The chain has TRBV5-1 and TRBJ1-1, with D possibly matching TRBD1 (6 bases). The CDR3 is 16 residues long. Deletions cut 1 base from V and 0 bases from J, with 13 bases between. Per the germline V gene, CDR1 is SGHRS and CDR2 is YFSETQ. CDR3 nucleotide sequence: TGCGCCAGCAGCTTGTACCCTTGGACAGTGAACACTGAAGCTTTCTTT. It codes for CASSLYPWTVNTEAFF.

The V and J genes are TRBV5-6 and TRBJ1-5; D is ambiguous. The CDR3 has 14 residues. CDR1 and CDR2 (germline): SGHDT, YYEEEE. V was clipped by 0 bases and J by 5 bases, with 9 bases between them. This chain's CDR3 is CASSLGLRYQPQHF. The CDR3 region has the DNA TGTGCCAGCAGCTTGGGACTGCGGTATCAGCCCCAGCATTTT.

V and J are TRBV30 and TRBJ1-5, with TRBD1 matching 9 bases. Germline V gene sequence: CDR1 GTSNPN, CDR2 SVGIG (reference sequence). V dropped 5 bases and J dropped 2; count of bases not matched to a gene: 13. The CDR3 is made up of 17 amino acids. The CDR3 DNA is TGTGCCTGGCAGCGGGGACAGGGCATAGTGGGCAATCAGCCCCAGCATTTT. Translating it yields CAWQRGQGIVGNQPQHF.

V usage is TRBV4-1 and J usage is TRBJ1-2; 7 bases align to TRBD1. The ends lost 3 bases at V and 1 base at J; junction bases unmatched: 2. The CDR3 totals 14 residues. CDR1 and CDR2 from the germline V gene are MGHRA and YSYEKL. CDR3 in DNA: TGCGCCAGCAGCCAGGGACAGATTAACTATGGCTACACCTTC. This gives the protein CASSQGQINYGYTF.

The rearrangement links TRBV6-5 to TRBJ2-7; perhaps TRBD2 as D (5 bases). The V gene lost 0 bases and the J gene lost 2 bases, with 5 bases spanning the gap. The CDR3 length is 13 residues. Looked up from germline, CDR1 is MNHEY and CDR2 is SVGAGI. CDR3 loop: CASSYSRAYEQYF. The CDR3 coding sequence is TGTGCCAGCAGTTACTCGAGGGCCTACGAGCAGTACTTC.

V and J are TRBV11-2 and TRBJ2-2, with 7 bases that match TRBD2. CDR1 and CDR2 from the germline V gene are SGHAT and FQNNGV. Trimming took 5 bases from V and 1 from J; bases not matched to a gene: 7. The CDR3 is made up of 16 amino acids. CDR3 residues: CASSPGSGGNTGELFF. Written as DNA, the CDR3 is TGTGCCAGCAGCCCCGGGTCGGGAGGGAACACCGGGGAGCTGTTTTTT.

The CDR3, as DNA: TGTGCCAGCAGTAACCGGGACACTGACACAGATACGCAGTATTTT. Its translation is CASSNRDTDTDTQYF. The V call is TRBV28, the J call TRBJ2-3; tentatively, D is TRBD1 (6 bases). Germline-derived CDR1 and CDR2 are MDHEN and SYDVKM. The CDR3 is made up of 15 amino acids. Trimming pared 5 bases from V and 2 bases from J, leaving 14 bases between.

CDR3 protein: CASSIEGVMVPGELFF. CDR3 DNA: TGTGCCAGTAGTATCGAGGGCGTCATGGTCCCCGGGGAGCTGTTTTTT. This chain joins TRBV19 and TRBJ2-2; TRBD2 is a possible D gene (5 bases). Germline CDR1 is LNHDA and CDR2 is SQIVND (reference sequence). V gave up 3 bases and J gave up 6 bases, with 17 bases separating them. The CDR3 contains 16 residues.

The chain joins TRBV7-3 to TRBJ1-5; D is possibly TRBD1 (6 bases). Deletions cut 6 bases from V and 6 bases from J, with 21 bases between. Germline V gene data show CDR1 as SGHTA and CDR2 as FQGTGA. The CDR3 covers 16 residues. CDR3 residues: CASRTPGEGVVQPQHF. Here the CDR3 DNA reads TGTGCCAGCAGAACTCCAGGGGAGGGGGTTGTTCAGCCCCAGCATTTT.

This clone appeared once. This sequence joins TRBV9 and TRBJ2-7; perhaps TRBD1 as D (6 bases). The CDR3 runs to 14 residues. Germline CDR1 SGDLS, CDR2 YYNGEE. The germline V and J ends were trimmed by 2 bases and 0 bases, with 9 bases remaining between them. The CDR3 here is CASSVDRNSYEQYF. Here the CDR3 DNA reads TGTGCCAGCAGCGTTGACAGGAACTCCTACGAGCAGTACTTC. The whole variable domain, remainder taken from reference TRBV9 and TRBJ2-7, is DSGVTQTPKHLITATGQRVTLRCSPRSGDLSVYWYQQSLDQGLQFLIQYYNGEERAKGNILERFSAQQFPDLHSELNLSSLELGDSALYFCASSVDRNSYEQYFGPGTRLTVT.

The V gene is TRBV11-2, the J gene TRBJ1-2; D unresolved. V lost 4 bases, J lost 3 bases, and 9 bases lay in between. Germline assignment: CDR1 SGHAT and CDR2 FQNNGV. This CDR3 is 13 amino acids long. The CDR3 DNA sequence: TGTGCCAGCAGCTCAATCCGGGACTATGGCTACACCTTC. Translated: CASSSIRDYGYTF.

CDR3 protein: CATQRNINSPLHF. The CDR3 bases are TGTGCCACCCAGCGGAACATTAATTCACCCCTCCACTTT. The V and J genes are TRBV19 and TRBJ1-6, with D unresolved. V was pared by 10 bases and J by 6 bases, with 13 bases between. CDR1 is LNHDA and CDR2 is SQIVND in the germline V gene (reference sequence). The CDR3 is 13 residues long.

The CDR3 region has the DNA TGCGCCAGCAGCATTGAGGGGGACAGGGGGACTGACGAGCAGTACTTC. It codes for CASSIEGDRGTDEQYF. The chain recombines TRBV4-1 with TRBJ2-7; 11 bases agree with TRBD1. The CDR3 spans 16 residues. The trim removed 5 bases at V and 5 bases at J, leaving 11 bases unmatched. Per the germline V gene, CDR1 is MGHRA and CDR2 is YSYEKL.

The V gene is TRBV9, the J gene TRBJ1-2; 11 nucleotides match TRBD1. CDR1 is SGDLS, CDR2 YYNGEE, per germline. The CDR3 runs to 14 residues. With 6 bases clipped from V and 7 bases from J, the junction kept 8 bases outside the gene matches. The CDR3 here is CASKPTGTGGGYTF. The CDR3 DNA sequence: TGTGCCAGCAAACCCACCGGGACAGGGGGTGGCTACACCTTC.

The chain employs TRBV9 and TRBJ1-3; the D is unclear. Per the germline V gene, CDR1 is SGDLS and CDR2 is YYNGEE. The CDR3 length is 17 residues. V dropped 0 bases and J dropped 2 bases, with 15 bases sitting between them. The DNA of the CDR3 is TGTGCCAGCAGCGTAGGGGAGCCTGGGTACCCTGGAAACACCATATATTTT. Amino acids: CASSVGEPGYPGNTIYF.

The chain joins TRBV7-2 to TRBJ2-3; 13 bases align to TRBD2. Germline V gene lookup returns CDR1 SGHTA and CDR2 FQGNSA. Trimming removed 5 bases from V and 4 bases from J; junction bases left unmatched: 6. This CDR3 is 16 amino acids long. CDR3 protein: CASSQRTSGRSDTQYF. The CDR3 DNA reads as TGTGCCAGCAGCCAACGGACTAGCGGGAGATCAGATACGCAGTATTTT.

The chain joins TRBV27 to TRBJ2-7; D gene unclear. This CDR3 has 14 residues. The germline V gene encodes CDR1 MNHEY and CDR2 SMNVEV (reference sequence). V was shortened by 2 bases and J by 0 bases, with 8 bases between the two germline ends. The CDR3 here is CASSLKASSYEQYF. The CDR3 DNA follows: TGTGCCAGCAGTTTAAAGGCTAGCTCCTACGAGCAGTACTTC.

Only a few counts were recorded for this clone. V usage is TRBV11-3 and J usage is TRBJ1-1; D is unclear. CDR1 SGHNT and CDR2 YENEEA come from the germline V gene. This CDR3 is built from 14 residues. The V end was cut by 0 bases, the J end by 1 base, with 6 bases between. The CDR3 loop is CASSLDPSNTEAFF. The CDR3 DNA sequence: TGTGCCAGCAGCTTAGACCCTTCGAACACTGAAGCTTTCTTT.

The chain uses TRBV7-9 and TRBJ1-1, with unresolved D. Trimming left V 2 bases short and J 1 base short, with 8 bases between. This CDR3 has 14 residues. Germline V CDR1 and CDR2: SEHNR, FQNEAQ (reference sequence). The CDR3 here is CASSLPLSNTEAFF. CDR3 in DNA: TGTGCCAGCAGCTTACCGTTGTCGAACACTGAAGCTTTCTTT.